Reported below is one TCR beta chain. Its matching antigen is unknown. The ends were cut back, 3 bases at V and 5 bases at J, with 16 bases in the middle. CDR1 and CDR2 (germline): MNHNS, SASEGT. The CDR3 spans 15 residues. Some clones are missing from TCRdb's copy, which holds only in-frame ones; the method was immunoSEQ multiplex PCR. The data show 7,000 or so clones, roughly 86% seen once. Documented time point: 2015-2016 season, 7 days after influenza vaccination. The sample originates from a study of follicular helper T cells after annual influenza vaccination. About the study: Days 0, 7 and 28 post-vaccination were the blood draw times. Study results and limitations: Plasmablast frequency change correlated with clonality change in ICOS+CD38+ cTfh. Day 7 ICOS+CD38+ clones were most often found later in ICOS-CD38- cTfh cells.

The V call is TRBV6-1, the J call TRBJ1-1; D gene uncertain. The sequence was obtained from an adult who received the influenza vaccine. This specimen consisted of CXCR5- memory CD4+ T cells sorted from blood, obtained 7 days after influenza vaccination. This CDR3 reads CASSESVAWRTEAFF. CDR3 in DNA: TGTGCCAGCAGTGAGTCCGTGGCCTGGAGGACTGAAGCTTTCTTT.